Below are 8 T cell receptor beta chains sequenced from a single sample in a study of blood T cell repertoires in COVID-19. Assay: immunoSEQ multiplex PCR; the TCRdb copy retains only in-frame clones and omits some. Here the sample spans some 140,000 clones, around three quarters being singletons. The sequenced sample consisted of peripheral blood. These receptors came from a man in his fifties or sixties with acute or convalescent COVID-19.

This clone turned up a few times. The chain has TRBV19 and TRBJ2-1, with 8 bases matching TRBD1. The CDR3 covers 14 residues. Germline lookup yields CDR1 LNHDA and CDR2 SQIVND (reference sequence). With V trimmed by 4 bases and J by 7 bases, 6 bases remained unmatched. The CDR3 DNA reads as TGTGCCAGTAGTACTGACAGGGGCCCTAATGAGCAGTTCTTC. It specifies CASSTDRGPNEQFF.

The chain couples TRBV11-3 to TRBJ2-1, with TRBD2 identical over 9 bases. In germline, CDR1 is SGHNT, CDR2 YENEEA. The CDR3 totals 15 residues. Losses at the gene ends were 4 bases for V and 9 bases for J; bases not matched to a gene: 10. The CDR3 nucleotides read TGTGCCAGCAGCTCCTCAGCGGGGGGCCTGTCTGAGCAGTTCTTC. Residues: CASSSSAGGLSEQFF.

The J gene is TRBJ2-7, the V gene TRBV5-4, with TRBD2 identical over 9 bases. V trimming: 3 bases; J trimming: 3 bases; junction bases outside the gene matches: 7. The CDR3 runs 15 residues. The germline V gene encodes CDR1 SGHNT and CDR2 YYREEE (reference sequence). The CDR3 DNA reads TGTGCCAGCAGCTATTCCGGGACTAGCAGCTACGAGCAGTACTTC. This encodes CASSYSGTSSYEQYF.

Ten or more counts support this clone. The J gene is TRBJ1-5, the V gene TRBV19; 11 bases align to TRBD1. This CDR3 has 14 amino acids. The germline CDR1 and CDR2 sequences are LNHDA and SQIVND (reference sequence). V shed 7 bases and J 6 bases; nucleotides not matched to a gene: 5. The CDR3 loop is CASTVDRGLQPQHF. The DNA for the CDR3 is TGTGCCAGTACCGTGGACAGGGGGCTTCAGCCCCAGCATTTT.

The chain couples TRBV7-2 to TRBJ2-2; 11 nucleotides align to TRBD2. Germline CDR1 and CDR2: SGHTA and FQGNSA. The CDR3 runs to 15 residues. V lost 5 bases, J lost 4 bases, and 3 bases stayed unmatched. CDR3 loop: CASSHGLAGTGELFF. The DNA for the CDR3 is TGTGCCAGCAGCCATGGACTAGCGGGCACCGGGGAGCTGTTTTTT.

This chain links TRBV6-6 with TRBJ1-6, with 8 bases fitting TRBD1. The CDR3 covers 13 residues. CDR1 MNHNY and CDR2 SVGAGI come from the germline V gene (reference sequence). Unmatched junction bases numbered 7, after V lost 5 bases and J lost 13 bases. The CDR3 protein is CASSGTGGGPLHF. The DNA for the CDR3 is TGTGCCAGCAGTGGGACAGGCGGCGGGCCCCTCCACTTT.

A word on this clone: A read error is possible here, since a much larger clone lies one base away. Other DNA sequences in this sample translate to the same CDR3. The chain employs TRBV28 and TRBJ1-1; TRBD1 is a possible D gene (5 bases). V was cut by 6 bases and J by 5 bases, with 16 bases left in between. Looked up from germline, CDR1 is MDHEN and CDR2 is SYDVKM. The CDR3 sequence is 14 residues long. The CDR3 DNA follows: TGTGCCAGCAGCCACCCGGCTAGGGGTACTGAAGCTTTCTTT. This translates into CASSHPARGTEAFF.

This chain links TRBV28 with TRBJ1-5; D perhaps matches TRBD1 (6 bases). V lost 3 bases, J lost 1 base, and 10 bases lay in between. Germline V gene data show CDR1 as MDHEN and CDR2 as SYDVKM. The CDR3 spans 15 residues. CDR3 sequence reads: CASSFGGLSNQPQHF. CDR3 nucleotides: TGTGCCAGCAGTTTTGGGGGCTTGAGCAATCAGCCCCAGCATTTT.